This entry lists 10 T cell receptor beta chains sequenced from one sample in a study of T cell responses to AZD1222 COVID-19 vaccine. Repertoires were generated with immunoSEQ multiplex PCR, while TCRdb's copy carries only in-frame clones and drops some. This table holds approximately 100,000 clones, 90% found once. Sequencing was performed on peripheral blood, taken 28 days after the second AZD1222 dose. Every receptor here comes from an adult who received the AZD1222 COVID-19 vaccine.

The chain has TRBV5-1 and TRBJ1-5; D is perhaps TRBD1 (6 bases). The germline V gene has CDR1 SGHRS and CDR2 YFSETQ. With 9 bases removed from V and 0 bases from J, the gap between germline ends came to 13 bases. The CDR3 spans 14 residues. The CDR3 nucleotides read TGCGCCACAGGGGACACAGATAGCAATCAGCCCCAGCATTTT. Amino acid sequence: CATGDTDSNQPQHF.

The chain combines TRBV28 with TRBJ2-3; D might be TRBD1 (6 bases). Trimming stripped 2 bases from V and 6 bases from J, with 18 bases between. This CDR3 is 16 amino acids long. Germline CDR1 MDHEN, CDR2 SYDVKM. The chain's CDR3 is CASSLGSPGGLDTQYF. The DNA of the CDR3 is TGTGCCAGCAGTTTAGGAAGTCCTGGGGGCTTGGATACGCAGTATTTT.

V gene TRBV4-3 combines with J gene TRBJ1-2, with D possibly being TRBD1 (6 bases). The CDR3 is 17 residues long. Germline CDR1 LGHNA, CDR2 YSLEER. V shed 0 bases and J shed 8 bases, with 22 bases lying between them. The CDR3 region is CASSQDTWAGDYMGYTF. The CDR3 DNA reads TGCGCCAGCAGCCAAGATACTTGGGCAGGGGATTATATGGGCTACACCTTC.

The V gene is TRBV12-3 or TRBV12-4, the J gene TRBJ2-7, with D uncertain. V lost 6 bases and J lost 2, with 5 bases in between. The CDR3 runs 11 residues. CDR3 protein: CASSRAYEQYF. The CDR3 DNA reads TGTGCCAGCAGCAGAGCCTACGAGCAGTACTTC.

The chain combines TRBV6-6 with TRBJ1-6; D is uncertain. Trimming pared 7 bases from V and 7 bases from J, leaving 14 bases between. Germline CDR1 reads MNHNY; CDR2 reads SVGAGI (reference sequence). The CDR3 is 14 amino acids. CDR3 sequence reads: CASIFKGGNSPLHF. The CDR3 bases are TGTGCCAGCATCTTTAAGGGCGGGAATTCACCCCTCCACTTT.

The rearrangement uses TRBV3-1 (or the pseudogene TRBV3-2) and TRBJ1-4; D gene ambiguous. Germline V gene lookup returns CDR1 LGHDT and CDR2 YNNKEL (reference sequence). Trimming cost V 4 bases and J 4 bases, with 19 bases left between them. The CDR3 contains 17 residues. For the CDR3, the DNA is TGTGCCAGCAGCCGCTCAGAAGACCGCTGGAGTAATGAAAAACTGTTTTTT. Translating it yields CASSRSEDRWSNEKLFF.

The V gene is TRBV30, the J gene TRBJ1-1; TRBD1 matches 8 bases. The V gene end was trimmed by 3 bases and the J gene end by 3 bases; junction bases not matched to a gene: 3. This CDR3 is built from 13 residues. Germline-derived CDR1 and CDR2 are GTSNPN and SVGIG (reference sequence). This chain's CDR3 is CAWRQGDDTEAFF. The CDR3 DNA follows: TGTGCCTGGAGACAGGGGGACGACACTGAAGCTTTCTTT.

The rearrangement links TRBV7-9 to TRBJ1-2; D possibly corresponds to TRBD1 (5 bases). The CDR3 loop spans 13 amino acids. In germline, CDR1 is SEHNR, CDR2 FQNEAQ (reference sequence). V was clipped by 5 bases and J by 6 bases, with 13 bases between them. The CDR3 protein is CASSPNNRHGYTF. In DNA, the CDR3 is TGTGCCAGCAGCCCGAATAACAGGCATGGCTACACCTTC.

V and J are TRBV2 and TRBJ2-7; TRBD2 matches 9 bases. Germline assignment: CDR1 SNHLY and CDR2 FYNNEI. Trimming removed 8 bases from V and 6 bases from J; junction bases left unmatched: 14. This CDR3 has 15 residues. The CDR3 loop reads CASVTSGLFGSEQYF. DNA for the CDR3: TGTGCCAGCGTGACTAGCGGCCTTTTCGGAAGCGAGCAGTACTTC.

V and J are TRBV7-2 and TRBJ2-2, with unresolved D. From germline, CDR1 is SGHTA and CDR2 FQGNSA. V lost 2 bases and J 4 bases, leaving 11 bases between the germline ends. This CDR3 comprises 15 residues. The CDR3 is CASSLNAPGTGELFF. In DNA form, the CDR3 reads TGTGCCAGCAGCTTAAACGCCCCGGGCACCGGGGAGCTGTTTTTT. The full variable domain, rest sourced from reference TRBV7-2 and TRBJ2-2, is GAGVSQSPSNKVTEKGKDVELRCDPISGHTALYWYRQSLGQGLEFLIYFQGNSAPDKSGLPSDRFSAERTGGSVSTLTIQRTQQEDSAVYLCASSLNAPGTGELFFGEGSRLTVL.